This T cell receptor beta chain comes out of a study of blood T cells in healthy people across ages. Findings of the study overall: It was the long-lived donors that had more naive CD4+ cells and higher diversity than aged donors.

The second PCR ran about 6 to 12 cycles with a sample-barcoded 5' primer and J-beta primers. TCRdb fed the 5' RACE reads into MiXCR, producing one record per CDR3 protein. The sample lists hundreds of thousands of distinct CDR3 sequences, 20% to 25% occurring once. A remark on this clonotype: Its antigen is still unknown.

The germline V and J ends were trimmed by 4 bases and 6 bases, with 12 bases remaining between them. This CDR3 contains 13 residues. The germline V gene encodes CDR1 SQVTM and CDR2 ANQGSEA. Sequenced material: blood. This sequence joins TRBV29-1 and TRBJ2-2; D is possibly TRBD1 or TRBD2 (5 bases each). The clonotype originates from a man aged 65 to 85 in good health. The CDR3 coding sequence is TGCAGCGTTGGACGGGACCTATCCGGGGAGCTGTTTTTT. Translating gives CSVGRDLSGELFF.